The sequence of this T cell receptor (beta chain) was determined in a study of vaccination effects on CD4 cells after COVID-19. Within the ViraFEST assay, antigen-specific CD4+ T cells underwent expansion with viral peptide pools prior to sequencing. At the end of more than 8 days of culture, CD4+ T cells were isolated. Each participant was administered two doses of either the BNT162b2 or the mRNA-1273 vaccine. Each culture well received approximately 2 million PBMC. These cells were then cultured in IMDM with around 9.6 IU/ml IL-2 and roughly 10 ug/ml peptides. Days 3 and 7 saw half the medium replaced with IL-2 medium. Whole-study results and caveats: Only 1 of 255 vaccine-induced clones from healthy vaccinees cross-reacted with common cold coronaviruses. Late post-vaccination samples showed marked contraction of infection- and vaccine-induced clones.

The CDR3 spans 15 residues. Germline V gene data show CDR1 as LGHDT and CDR2 as YNNKEL (reference sequence). The ends were cut back, 2 bases at V and 8 bases at J, with 18 bases in the middle. This table comes from immunoSEQ multiplex PCR, and its TCRdb copy is limited to in-frame clones, with some not included. The profile shows tens of thousands of clones, roughly 76% of them singletons. About this clone: Its antigen is unknown.

This chain uses TRBV3-1 (or the pseudogene TRBV3-2) with TRBJ1-2; D is uncertain. Sample: CD4+ T cells from PBMCs cultured with HCoV-229E spike peptides, taken after COVID-19 vaccination. The source is a human donor who received a COVID-19 vaccine. CDR3 protein: CASSQLVERASGYTF. The CDR3 nucleotides read TGTGCCAGCAGCCAACTTGTCGAGCGGGCGTCGGGCTACACCTTC.